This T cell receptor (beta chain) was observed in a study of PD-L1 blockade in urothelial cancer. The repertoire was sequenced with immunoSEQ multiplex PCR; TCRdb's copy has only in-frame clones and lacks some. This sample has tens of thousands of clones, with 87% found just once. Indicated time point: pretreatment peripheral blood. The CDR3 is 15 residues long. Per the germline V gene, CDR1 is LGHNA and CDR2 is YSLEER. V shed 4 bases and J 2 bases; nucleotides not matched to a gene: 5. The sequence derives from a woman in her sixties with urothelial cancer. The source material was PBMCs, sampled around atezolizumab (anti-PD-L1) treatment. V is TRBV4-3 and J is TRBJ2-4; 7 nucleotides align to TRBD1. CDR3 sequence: CASSRNRGTKNIQYF. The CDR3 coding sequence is TGCGCCAGCAGCCGCAACAGGGGAACCAAAAACATTCAGTACTTC.